Below, 7 T cell receptor beta chains from the same sample are listed, as sequenced in a study of T cell responses to AZD1222 COVID-19 vaccine. The method was immunoSEQ multiplex PCR; TCRdb's version includes in-frame clones alone and lacks a portion of them. The repertoire holds 58,000 or so clones, with roughly 90% as singletons. This specimen consisted of peripheral blood, obtained 28 days after the second AZD1222 dose. The receptors were gathered from an adult who received the AZD1222 COVID-19 vaccine.

The CDR3 region is CASSPRPEGTAFF. Written as DNA, the CDR3 is TGTGCCAGCAGTCCCCGCCCGGAGGGTACGGCTTTCTTT. The chain has TRBV12-3 or TRBV12-4 and TRBJ1-1; D not resolved. V lost 5 bases to trimming and J lost 11 bases, with 18 bases between them. CDR3 length equals 13 residues.

The chain links TRBV7-8 to TRBJ2-7; D is unclear. Trimming removed 5 bases from V and 8 bases from J, with 13 bases in between. CDR1 is SGHVS, CDR2 FQNEAQ, per germline. The CDR3 is 12 residues long. The CDR3 here is CASSPSPSKQYF. The CDR3 bases are TGTGCCAGCAGCCCGTCCCCCTCCAAGCAGTACTTC.

This chain uses TRBV7-3 with TRBJ2-3; TRBD1 matches at 9 bases. The CDR3 is 16 amino acids. The germline gives CDR1 SGHTA, CDR2 FQGTGA. The V segment lost 3 bases and the J segment 3 bases; nucleotides outside the gene matches: 7. CDR3 sequence reads: CASSLNRDRETDTQYF. The CDR3 DNA reads as TGTGCCAGCAGCTTGAACCGGGACAGGGAAACAGATACGCAGTATTTT.

The gene calls are TRBV7-8 and TRBJ2-2; D unresolved. The CDR3 has 12 amino acids. From germline, CDR1 is SGHVS and CDR2 FQNEAQ. V lost 6 bases, J lost 0 bases, and 2 bases lay in between. This CDR3 reads CASRPNTGELFF. The CDR3 DNA follows: TGTGCCAGCAGACCGAACACCGGGGAGCTGTTTTTT.

As for this clone: The germline gene is not matched at one end of the junction; a read error may be the cause. The genes are TRBV7-7 and TRBJ1-3; 7 positions agree with TRBD1. The germline V gene encodes CDR1 SSHAT and CDR2 FNYEAQ (reference sequence). The CDR3 covers 14 residues. CDR3 protein: CASSPGGSGNTIYF. The CDR3 nucleotides read TGTGCTAGCAGCCCAGGGGGCTCTGGAAACACCATATATTTT.

The V gene is TRBV19, the J gene TRBJ1-5; D is perhaps TRBD1 (5 bases). V lost 4 bases to trimming and J lost 5 bases, with 6 bases between them. Germline lookup yields CDR1 LNHDA and CDR2 SQIVND (reference sequence). This CDR3 is 12 amino acids long. The CDR3 reads CASSRGDQPQHF. Here the CDR3 DNA reads TGTGCCAGTAGTAGAGGGGATCAGCCCCAGCATTTT.

V gene TRBV10-3 combines with J gene TRBJ2-1; D unresolved. CDR3 length: 12 residues. The V end was cut by 10 bases, the J end by 4 bases, with 11 bases between. Germline V gene lookup returns CDR1 ENHRY and CDR2 SYGVKD. CDR3 sequence: CATAIRYNEQFF. The CDR3 DNA sequence: TGTGCCACCGCGATAAGGTACAATGAGCAGTTCTTC.